Here is one T cell receptor beta chain with its context. Its cognate antigen is unknown. This CDR3 is 14 amino acids long. The ends were cut back, 2 bases at V and 6 bases at J, with 14 bases in the middle. Germline values: CDR1 SGHAT, CDR2 FQDESV (reference sequence). Using CD45RO/CCR7/CD25/CD127/CD95/CD27, CD4+ naive, central memory, regulatory and stem cell-like memory cells were sorted. Expressed TCRB transcripts were sequenced, since all the RNA that had been isolated was reverse transcribed. The repertoire was sequenced with immunoSEQ multiplex PCR; TCRdb's copy has only in-frame clones and lacks some. This table has hundreds of thousands of clones, around 15% appearing once. This sample is part of a study of beta chain features in type 1 diabetes. Study outcomes and limitations: Patients with Type 1 diabetes showed moderately but significantly shorter TCRB CDR3s in all four CD4+ subsets.

The chain employs TRBV11-1 and TRBJ2-7; D is undetermined. Sequencing used naive CD4+ T cells from blood. The sequence derives from a young man with type 1 diabetes. CDR3 protein: CASSLRSQDSEQYF. For the CDR3, the DNA is TGTGCCAGCAGCTTAAGGAGCCAGGATTCCGAGCAGTACTTC.